Sequencing of this TCR beta chain was carried out in a study of blood T cells in healthy people across ages. Germline V gene sequence: CDR1 DFQATT, CDR2 SNEGSKA (reference sequence). The CDR3 runs to 15 residues. Combining a sample-barcoded 5' primer with a J-beta primer mix, a second PCR ran for about 6 to 12 cycles. TCRdb independently ran MiXCR on the 5' RACE reads; one entry per CDR3 protein. Among 1.5 million to 2 million distinct CDR3 sequences listed, 30% to 40% were seen once. The source is a human donor in good health. The sample was blood. The rearrangement links TRBV20-1 to TRBJ2-5, with 8 bases lining up with TRBD1. The DNA end is a closer match to TRBJ2-7, so the J assignment may be wrong. CDR3 amino acids: CSARPGGQAQYEQYF. The CDR3 DNA follows: TGCAGTGCTAGACCAGGGGGACAGGCACAATACGAGCAGTACTTC.